The next 4 T cell receptor beta chains were all read from a single sample in a study of persistence of HIV-infected CD4 T cells. Antigen specificity for these receptors is unknown. The libraries were made with immunoSEQ version 4 in survey mode. TCRdb's table, derived via immunoSEQ multiplex PCR, lists solely in-frame clones and lacks some. This sample carries roughly 48,000 clones, approximately 90% of them seen once, and the ten largest clones take around 0.47%. Nonspecific anti-CD3/anti-CD28 bead stimulation represents the broad CD4+ T cell repertoire. Sorting of responding CD4+ T cells relied on upregulated CD40 ligand together with CD69. The sample was CD4+ T cells sorted from PBMCs after approximately 19-hour stimulation, taken from a patient who received antiretroviral therapy. All receptors come from an adult woman with HIV who was CMV-seropositive.

This clone was detected once. The chain couples TRBV5-8 to TRBJ2-2; TRBD1 is a possible D gene (6 bases). The CDR3 is 16 amino acids. Germline V lookup: CDR1 SGHTS, CDR2 YDEGEE. V gave up 5 bases and J gave up 1 base, with 15 bases separating them. The CDR3 nucleotides are TGTGCCAGCAGATCTACCGGGACATTGAACACCGGGGAGCTGTTTTTT. Protein product: CASRSTGTLNTGELFF.

The CDR3, as DNA: TGTGCCTGGAAAAGGAGACAGGGGGCTGTGGACACTGAAGCTTTCTTT. It yields the protein CAWKRRQGAVDTEAFF. V usage is TRBV30 and J usage is TRBJ1-1; 10 bases map to TRBD1. Germline lookup yields CDR1 GTSNPN and CDR2 SVGIG (reference sequence). Unmatched junction bases numbered 11, after V lost 4 bases and J lost 3 bases. This CDR3 region has 16 residues.

J is TRBJ2-7 and V is TRBV20-1; D may be TRBD1 (6 bases). This CDR3 contains 11 residues. Germline V CDR1 and CDR2: DFQATT, SNEGSKA (reference sequence). Trimming left V 6 bases short and J 9 bases short, with 15 bases between. The CDR3 loop reads CSATDRLGQYV. In DNA, the CDR3 is TGCAGTGCGACGGACAGACTTGGGCAGTACGTC.

The chain uses TRBV5-1 and TRBJ2-2; 10 bases map to TRBD1. V lost 3 bases, J lost 3 bases, and 2 bases stayed unmatched. CDR1 and CDR2 (germline): SGHRS, YFSETQ. The CDR3 consists of 15 residues. In nucleotides, the CDR3 is TGCGCCAGCAGCTGGGGACAGGGGCACACCGGGGAGCTGTTTTTT. Protein sequence: CASSWGQGHTGELFF.